These 17 T cell receptor beta chains were sequenced from one sample in a study of blood T cells in healthy people across ages. The second PCR ran roughly 6 to 11 cycles with a sample-barcoded 5' primer and J-beta primers. TCRdb reprocessed the 5' RACE reads with MiXCR, giving one entry per CDR3 protein. The sample lists roughly 900,000 distinct CDR3 sequences; 40% to 60% were seen once. Sequenced sample: blood. All receptors come from a man between 25 and 39 years old in good health.

This chain joins TRBV28 and TRBJ1-2; D is undetermined. Trimming left V 5 bases short and J 7 bases short, with 14 bases between. Looked up from germline, CDR1 is MDHEN and CDR2 is SYDVKM. The CDR3 contains 13 residues. DNA of the CDR3: TGTGCCAGCAGTACTCCCCGGGTGCCTGGCTACACCTTC. Translating gives CASSTPRVPGYTF.

CDR3 DNA sequence: TGCAGCGGTGCGGGGGGGGGCCAGGTAGAGACCCAGTACTTC. This codes for CSGAGGGQVETQYF. This chain connects TRBV29-1 to TRBJ2-5; TRBD2 agrees at 9 bases. This CDR3 has 14 residues. Germline trimming cut 7 bases from V and 4 bases from J; bases unmatched to any gene: 10. CDR1 is SQVTM and CDR2 is ANQGSEA in the germline V gene.

This clonotype occurred many times. A junction end diverges from the germline sequence, so it may reflect a read error. The V and J genes are TRBV5-1 and TRBJ2-7; D might be TRBD1 (6 bases). Germline assignment: CDR1 SGHRS and CDR2 YFSETQ. This CDR3 has 12 residues. The CDR3 protein is CASSLQGSEQYF. CDR3 sequence (DNA): TGTGCCAGCAGTTTACAGGGTTCCGAGCAGTACTTC. The variable domain in full, completed from reference TRBV5-1 and TRBJ2-7, reads KAGVTQTPRYLIKTRGQQVTLSCSPISGHRSVSWYQQTPGQGLQFLFEYFSETQRNKGNFPGRFSGRQFSNSRSEMNVSTLELGDSALYLCASSLQGSEQYFGPGTRLTVT.

The chain combines TRBV20-1 with TRBJ2-3, with 11 bases identical to TRBD2. V dropped 6 bases and J dropped 6; count of bases not matched to a gene: 11. Germline V gene sequence: CDR1 DFQATT, CDR2 SNEGSKA (reference sequence). This CDR3 is built from 15 residues. This chain's CDR3 is CSAGTSSGRLDTQYF. The CDR3 bases are TGCAGTGCCGGAACTTCTAGCGGGAGGCTGGATACGCAGTATTTT.

This clonotype has more than one count but fewer than ten. The chain employs TRBV5-6 and TRBJ2-1; the match to TRBD1 covers 7 bases. With V trimmed by 4 bases and J by 4 bases, 8 bases remained unmatched. Germline CDR1 is SGHDT and CDR2 is YYEEEE. CDR3 length: 15 residues. For the CDR3, the DNA is TGTGCCAGCAGCCTCCGACAGGGCCAATACAATGAGCAGTTCTTC. Residues: CASSLRQGQYNEQFF.

V gene TRBV28 combines with J gene TRBJ1-6; D possibly corresponds to TRBD1 (5 bases). The ends were cut back, 5 bases at V and 7 bases at J, with 18 bases in the middle. This CDR3 has 16 amino acids. Germline values: CDR1 MDHEN, CDR2 SYDVKM. This CDR3 reads CASSPPPTGRNSPLHF. The CDR3 DNA is TGTGCCAGCAGTCCCCCCCCGACGGGACGGAATTCACCCCTCCACTTT.

J is TRBJ2-7 and V is TRBV30; D perhaps matches TRBD2 (5 bases). Trimming took 1 base from V and 1 from J, leaving 14 bases between them. This CDR3 is 15 amino acids long. Germline loops: CDR1 GTSNPN, CDR2 SVGIG (reference sequence). CDR3 sequence reads: CAWSATIRESYEQYF. CDR3 in DNA: TGTGCCTGGAGTGCCACTATCCGGGAATCCTACGAGCAGTACTTC.

The CDR3 sequence: CASGAGGVNEQFF. The DNA of the CDR3 is TGTGCCAGTGGCGCAGGGGGCGTGAATGAGCAGTTCTTC. This chain joins TRBV6-6 and TRBJ2-1; 8 positions match TRBD1. The V and J ends lost 9 bases and 7 bases, in that order; junction bases with no gene match: 8. The germline V gene has CDR1 MNHNY and CDR2 SVGAGI (reference sequence). The CDR3 runs 13 residues.

The V call is TRBV15, the J call TRBJ1-4; D is undetermined. The CDR3 sequence is 12 residues long. Germline CDR1 reads LNHNV; CDR2 reads YYDKDF (reference sequence). Trimming took off 1 base at V and 7 bases at J, with 4 bases between the two ends. CDR3 DNA sequence: TGTGCCACCAGCAGAGCCTCTGAAAAACTGTTTTTT. Amino acids: CATSRASEKLFF.

V usage is TRBV12-3 or TRBV12-4 and J usage is TRBJ1-2, with TRBD1 matching 8 bases. The junction had 10 bases not matched to a gene; V was cut back by 5 bases and J by 5 bases. This CDR3 has 15 amino acids. The CDR3 reads CASSKPSGQGYGYTF. CDR3 coding DNA: TGTGCCAGCAGTAAACCAAGTGGACAGGGATATGGCTACACCTTC.

The rearrangement joins TRBV6-6 to TRBJ1-4; the D gene is possibly TRBD1 (6 bases). Trimming removed 7 bases from V and 1 base from J, with 10 bases in between. The germline gives CDR1 MNHNY, CDR2 SVGAGI (reference sequence). This CDR3 has 14 residues. The CDR3 protein is CASIKGGTNEKLFF. CDR3 nucleotide sequence: TGTGCCAGCATAAAAGGGGGAACTAATGAAAAACTGTTTTTT.

The chain joins TRBV15 to TRBJ1-1; D remains ambiguous. V was clipped by 6 bases and J by 1 base, with 12 bases between them. The germline V gene encodes CDR1 LNHNV and CDR2 YYDKDF (reference sequence). The CDR3 spans 14 residues. CDR3 DNA sequence: TGTGCCACCAGACGAAAGCAACCGAACACTGAAGCTTTCTTT. Amino acid sequence: CATRRKQPNTEAFF.

The CDR3 sequence is CASMRGLNDEQYF. The CDR3 bases are TGTGCCAGCATGAGGGGGTTGAACGACGAGCAGTACTTC. The chain carries TRBV6-1 and TRBJ2-4, with TRBD1 as a possible D gene (6 bases). The tail of the sequence fits TRBJ2-7 better, so the J call may be wrong. Germline V gene lookup returns CDR1 MNHNS and CDR2 SASEGT. This CDR3 contains 13 residues.

The V gene is TRBV3-1, the J gene TRBJ2-1; tentative D call: TRBD2 (6 bases). Trimming shortened V by 4 bases and J by 4 bases, and 17 bases separated the two germline ends. The CDR3 contains 16 residues. Looked up from germline, CDR1 is LGHDT and CDR2 is YNNKEL (reference sequence). CDR3 coding DNA: TGTGCCAGCAGCCGATCCACAGCGGGCCGTTACAATGAGCAGTTCTTC. Residues: CASSRSTAGRYNEQFF.

The chain couples TRBV2 to TRBJ2-3, with a possible D match to TRBD2 (5 bases). CDR1 and CDR2 (germline): SNHLY, FYNNEI. The ends were cut back, 8 bases at V and 5 bases at J, with 20 bases in the middle. The CDR3 is 15 amino acids. CDR3 bases: TGTGCCAGCTCTGTCCCCTGGGAGCAAAGAGATACGCAGTATTTT. The encoded protein is CASSVPWEQRDTQYF.

This clonotype occurred a few times. A much more abundant neighbour one base away suggests this may be a read error. The rearrangement joins TRBV18 to TRBJ2-7; D tentatively fits TRBD1 or TRBD2 (5 bases each). V lost 3 bases and J lost 0, with 12 bases in between. The CDR3 extends over 15 amino acids. The germline V gene encodes CDR1 KGHSH and CDR2 LQKENI. Here the CDR3 DNA reads TGTGCCAGCTCACCCGCCGCAGGGAGCTCCTACGAGCAGTACTTC. It specifies CASSPAAGSSYEQYF. The complete variable domain, with remaining parts taken from reference TRBV18 and TRBJ2-7, reads NAGVMQNPRHLVRRRGQEARLRCSPMKGHSHVYWYRQLPEEGLKFMVYLQKENIIDESGMPKERFSAEFPKEGPSILRIQQVVRGDSAAYFCASSPAAGSSYEQYFGPGTRLTVT.

This clonotype was recorded at least ten times. The rearrangement joins TRBV4-3 to TRBJ2-7, with 8 bases lining up with TRBD2. Losses at the gene ends were 2 bases for V and 0 bases for J; bases not matched to a gene: 3. CDR1 is LGHNA, CDR2 YSLEER, per germline. This CDR3 contains 15 residues. The CDR3 is CASSQSLAGSYEQYF. The CDR3 region has the DNA TGCGCCAGCAGCCAATCGCTAGCGGGCTCCTACGAGCAGTACTTC.